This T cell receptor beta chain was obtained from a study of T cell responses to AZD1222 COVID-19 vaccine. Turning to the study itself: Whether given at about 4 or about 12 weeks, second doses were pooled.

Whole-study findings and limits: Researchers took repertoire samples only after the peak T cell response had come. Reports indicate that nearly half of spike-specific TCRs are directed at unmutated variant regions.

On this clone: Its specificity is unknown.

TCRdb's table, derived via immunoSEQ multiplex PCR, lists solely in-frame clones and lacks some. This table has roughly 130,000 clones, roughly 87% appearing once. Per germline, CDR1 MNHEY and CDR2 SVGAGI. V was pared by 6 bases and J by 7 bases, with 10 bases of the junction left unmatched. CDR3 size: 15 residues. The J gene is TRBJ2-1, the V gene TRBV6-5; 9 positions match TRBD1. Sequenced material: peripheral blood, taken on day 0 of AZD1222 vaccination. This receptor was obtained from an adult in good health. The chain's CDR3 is CASSQTGTGSNEQFF. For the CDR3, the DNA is TGTGCCAGCAGCCAAACCGGGACAGGGTCTAATGAGCAGTTCTTC.